In its sample, the clone carrying this TCR beta chain was seen a few times. Its antigen is currently unknown. Produced via immunoSEQ multiplex PCR; TCRdb's table is partial and in-frame only. The table shows some 11,000 clones, with about three quarters occurring only once. Repeated repertoire sampling spanned the course of chemoradiotherapy. This sample stems from a study of chemoradiotherapy in HPV16-positive cancers. Across the whole study: Candidate HPV-specific clones and shared TCR motifs came from a couple of HPV16-positive patients.

Study observations and caveats: During treatment, candidate HPV-specific clones and E7-related motifs expanded in tumor.

The germline V and J ends were trimmed by 6 bases and 2 bases, with 10 bases remaining between them. In germline, CDR1 is SGHDN, CDR2 FVKESK. The CDR3 spans 13 residues. V and J are TRBV14 and TRBJ1-1, with D hard to call. Specimen collection occurred from a patient who underwent chemoradiotherapy. The clonotype was recovered from a human donor with HPV-associated anogenital cancer. In DNA form, the CDR3 reads TGTGCCAGCAGTCTCAAACCTAACACTGAAGCTTTCTTT. This translates into CASSLKPNTEAFF.